These 5 T cell receptor beta chains came from one sample sequenced in a study of long-term antiretroviral therapy in people with HIV. Run at survey level, the immunoSEQ assay was version v3.0. Clones were read by immunoSEQ multiplex PCR, and TCRdb kept only the in-frame ones, dropping some. The data show just over 15,000 clones, with around 83% seen just once and roughly 18% held by the top ten. This material consisted of unsorted PBMCs, taken just before starting antiretroviral therapy. These receptors were collected from a man between 40 and 49 years old with HIV.

The CDR3 coding sequence is TGTGCCAGCAGCTTGGGGGTTCTGGGCTATGGCTACACCTTC. As protein: CASSLGVLGYGYTF. V and J are TRBV5-4 and TRBJ1-2; D uncertain. The CDR3 has 14 amino acids. V was pared by 0 bases and J by 4 bases, with 10 bases between. From germline, CDR1 is SGHNT and CDR2 YYREEE (reference sequence).

The V call is TRBV6-1, the J call TRBJ2-2; TRBD1 aligns across 7 bases. This CDR3 region has 16 residues. Germline values: CDR1 MNHNS, CDR2 SASEGT. V was pared by 6 bases and J by 5 bases, with 12 bases of the junction left unmatched. CDR3 protein: CASSEQGPPGTGELFF. CDR3 coding DNA: TGTGCCAGCAGCGAACAGGGGCCACCTGGGACCGGGGAGCTGTTTTTT.

This clone was found a few times. The V call is TRBV4-1, the J call TRBJ1-2; D might be TRBD1 (5 bases). CDR3 size: 17 residues. Trimming removed 0 bases at V and 8 bases at J, with 22 bases between. Germline lookup yields CDR1 MGHRA and CDR2 YSYEKL. The CDR3 loop reads CASSQEGALSGRRGYTF. The CDR3 nucleotides read TGCGCCAGCAGCCAAGAGGGAGCTTTATCAGGGAGGCGCGGCTACACCTTC.

Here the CDR3 DNA reads TGTGCCAGTAGTGTCTGGGAAAACCAAGAGACCCAGTACTTC. It specifies CASSVWENQETQYF. The chain recombines TRBV19 with TRBJ2-5; D is unresolved. V was pared by 5 bases and J by 0 bases, with 10 bases between. The CDR3 is made up of 14 amino acids. CDR1 is LNHDA and CDR2 is SQIVND in the germline V gene (reference sequence).

This chain joins TRBV29-1 and TRBJ2-2; 7 nucleotides match TRBD2. CDR1 and CDR2 from the germline V gene are SQVTM and ANQGSEA. V gave up 8 bases and J gave up 1 base; unmatched junction bases: 7. The CDR3 loop spans 14 amino acids. CDR3 in DNA: TGCAGCTGCAGGCGGGGGAGGAACACCGGGGAGCTGTTTTTT. Its protein is CSCRRGRNTGELFF.